These 20 T cell receptor beta chains came from one sample sequenced in a study of regulatory T cells. The primer mix had 52 TRBV and 13 TRBJ primers. TCRdb keeps only in-frame clones here, not all; method: immunoSEQ multiplex PCR. The sample records roughly 15,000 clones, roughly nine tenths being singletons. The specimen was CD8+ T cells sorted from blood. These receptors were taken from a person under 30 with CD3G deficiency.

This clone was observed a single time. This chain connects TRBV5-1 to TRBJ1-6; the D is unclear. The CDR3 has 14 amino acids. V was trimmed by 0 bases and J by 7 bases, leaving 8 bases between them. Germline V gene data show CDR1 as SGHRS and CDR2 as YFSETQ. CDR3 nucleotide sequence: TGCGCCAGCAGCTTGGGTACAGTCAATTCACCCCTCCACTTT. As protein: CASSLGTVNSPLHF.

This rearrangement joins TRBV7-9 to TRBJ1-2; D uncertain. Germline V gene data show CDR1 as SEHNR and CDR2 as FQNEAQ (reference sequence). The CDR3 is 15 residues long. V lost 1 base, J lost 0 bases, and 9 bases lay in between. The CDR3 nucleotides are TGTGCCAGCAGCTTAGTAGGGCTGTCTAACTATGGCTACACCTTC. Translation: CASSLVGLSNYGYTF.

CDR3 loop: CASSIRAGSFGETQYF. CDR3 nucleotides: TGTGCCAGTAGTATAAGGGCAGGGTCTTTCGGGGAGACCCAGTACTTC. V is TRBV19 and J is TRBJ2-5; D may be TRBD1 (5 bases). This CDR3 has 16 residues. Germline CDR1 is LNHDA and CDR2 is SQIVND (reference sequence). V dropped 2 bases and J dropped 5 bases, with 18 bases sitting between them.

The rearrangement joins TRBV5-1 to TRBJ2-2; D assignment may be TRBD1 or TRBD2 (5 bases each). From germline, CDR1 is SGHRS and CDR2 YFSETQ. V was shortened by 0 bases and J by 4 bases, with 13 bases between the two germline ends. This CDR3 spans 16 amino acids. In nucleotides, the CDR3 is TGCGCCAGCAGCTTGGCGGGACCCTTATCCACCGGGGAGCTGTTTTTT. Its translation is CASSLAGPLSTGELFF. The variable domain in full, with the rest retrieved from reference TRBV5-1 and TRBJ2-2, is KAGVTQTPRYLIKTRGQQVTLSCSPISGHRSVSWYQQTPGQGLQFLFEYFSETQRNKGNFPGRFSGRQFSNSRSEMNVSTLELGDSALYLCASSLAGPLSTGELFFGEGSRLTVL.

The CDR3 region is CASSLAYGSSYEQYF. CDR3 coding DNA: TGCGCCAGCAGCTTGGCCTACGGGAGCTCCTACGAGCAGTACTTC. This chain connects TRBV5-1 to TRBJ2-7; a possible D gene is TRBD2 (6 bases). This CDR3 has 15 residues. Germline V lookup: CDR1 SGHRS, CDR2 YFSETQ. Trimming shortened V by 0 bases and J by 0 bases, and 10 bases separated the two germline ends. Supplemented by reference TRBV5-1 and TRBJ2-7, the full variable domain reads KAGVTQTPRYLIKTRGQQVTLSCSPISGHRSVSWYQQTPGQGLQFLFEYFSETQRNKGNFPGRFSGRQFSNSRSEMNVSTLELGDSALYLCASSLAYGSSYEQYFGPGTRLTVT.

This clone appeared a few times. The rearrangement joins TRBV10-1 to TRBJ2-2; D uncertain. Trimming removed 0 bases from V and 8 bases from J, with 7 bases in between. CDR1 is WNHNN and CDR2 is SYGVQD in the germline V gene (reference sequence). CDR3 length: 13 residues. The CDR3 coding sequence is TGCGCCAGCAGTGAGTCGAGACATGGGGAGCTGTTTTTT. It codes for CASSESRHGELFF.

CDR3 coding DNA: TGTGCCACCAGCGCTCCGGGAATTGGGGAAAAACTGTTTTTT. Residues: CATSAPGIGEKLFF. This chain links TRBV15 with TRBJ1-4, with D hard to call. V lost 5 bases and J 8 bases, leaving 15 bases between the germline ends. Germline V gene data show CDR1 as LNHNV and CDR2 as YYDKDF (reference sequence). The CDR3 spans 14 residues.

CDR3 nucleotide sequence: TGTGCCAGCAGCAAATCCCAGTCCCCCCAAACAGGGGTGCCACTTGTCCAGTACTTC. This translates into CASSKSQSPQTGVPLVQYF. The rearrangement uses TRBV21-1 and TRBJ2-5; the table names TRBD1, a call not compared with the DNA. TRBV21-1 is noted as a pseudogene. The CDR3 contains 19 residues.

Concerning this clone: This CDR3 fails to terminate in the conserved phenylalanine or tryptophan, so it likely reflects a read error. No DNA is shown, since the ends of the CDR3 on it are uncertain; the CDR3 is the one TCRdb lists. The chain recombines TRBV6-4 with TRBJ1-2; TRBD1, the table's D call, was not compared with the DNA. Germline V gene lookup returns CDR1 MRHNA and CDR2 SNTAGT. The CDR3 length is 10 residues, termini included. The CDR3: CASTDLTDRD.

The chain carries TRBV4-1 and TRBJ2-7; D ambiguous. The CDR3 totals 14 residues. The V end lost 1 base, the J end lost 2 bases, and 9 bases lay between the germline ends. Germline V gene sequence: CDR1 MGHRA, CDR2 YSYEKL. The CDR3 here is CASSQAPGPYEQYF. CDR3 DNA: TGCGCCAGCAGCCAAGCCCCAGGACCCTACGAGCAGTACTTC.

This rearrangement joins TRBV6-6 to TRBJ1-1; no clear D gene. V lost 2 bases and J lost 4, with 8 bases in between. The germline V gene encodes CDR1 MNHNY and CDR2 SVGAGI (reference sequence). The CDR3 has 13 residues. The CDR3 loop reads CASSYRHPTEAFF. CDR3 bases: TGTGCCAGCAGTTACCGGCACCCCACTGAAGCTTTCTTT.

V and J are TRBV4-3 and TRBJ2-5, with 10 positions matching TRBD2. In germline, CDR1 is LGHNA, CDR2 YSLEER. The CDR3 is 19 residues long. With V trimmed by 0 bases and J by 7 bases, 17 bases remained unmatched. The DNA of the CDR3 is TGCGCCAGCAGCCAAGATATCCTTGCCGGGACTAGCGCTGCGGGGACCCAGTACTTC. Amino acid sequence: CASSQDILAGTSAAGTQYF.

The chain has TRBV11-3 and TRBJ2-7; possible D gene TRBD1, 6 bases. The CDR3 is made up of 17 amino acids. V was shortened by 0 bases and J by 0 bases, with 15 bases between the two germline ends. The germline V gene has CDR1 SGHNT and CDR2 YENEEA. Here the CDR3 reads CASSLDKDSASSYEQYF. CDR3 nucleotides: TGTGCCAGCAGCTTAGATAAGGACAGCGCCAGCTCCTACGAGCAGTACTTC.

This rearrangement joins TRBV29-1 to TRBJ1-2; D not resolved. This CDR3 region has 13 residues. Germline loops: CDR1 SQVTM, CDR2 ANQGSEA. Trimming shortened V by 6 bases and J by 1 base, and 12 bases separated the two germline ends. CDR3 DNA: TGCAGCGTCGACCCGGGGAGTAACTATGGCTACACCTTC. This translates into CSVDPGSNYGYTF.

V gene TRBV5-6 combines with J gene TRBJ2-7, with no clear D. CDR3 length equals 13 residues. Germline V gene data show CDR1 as SGHDT and CDR2 as YYEEEE. The V gene lost 0 bases and the J gene lost 3 bases, with 7 bases spanning the gap. The CDR3 loop reads CASSLVTNYEQYF. The CDR3 coding sequence is TGTGCCAGCAGCTTGGTAACTAACTACGAGCAGTACTTC.

This chain joins TRBV29-1 and TRBJ2-1, with D perhaps TRBD1 or TRBD2 (6 bases each). Trimming cost V 1 base and J 7 bases, with 11 bases left between them. The germline V gene encodes CDR1 SQVTM and CDR2 ANQGSEA. This CDR3 has 13 residues. The CDR3 sequence is CSVEAPGANEQFF. The CDR3 DNA follows: TGCAGCGTTGAAGCACCGGGGGCGAATGAGCAGTTCTTC.

This chain links TRBV6-5 with TRBJ2-6, with D perhaps TRBD1 or TRBD2 (6 bases each). Germline values: CDR1 MNHEY, CDR2 SVGAGI. The CDR3 is made up of 15 amino acids. Trimming pared 8 bases from V and 0 bases from J, leaving 11 bases between. In DNA, the CDR3 is TGTGCCAGCTCGGGGGCGGCCTCTGGGGCCAACGTCCTGACTTTC. Translation: CASSGAASGANVLTF.

Only a few counts were recorded for this clone. The rearrangement joins TRBV5-1 to TRBJ1-2; D not certain. The V gene's germline CDR1 is SGHRS and CDR2 YFSETQ. Trimming took 2 bases from V and 4 from J, leaving 12 bases between them. CDR3 length: 14 residues. CDR3 sequence reads: CASSFDPSLYGYTF. The CDR3 coding sequence is TGCGCCAGCAGCTTCGACCCCTCACTCTATGGCTACACCTTC.

The V call is TRBV12-5, the J call TRBJ2-5; D gene uncertain. Trimming removed 7 bases at V and 6 bases at J, with 12 bases between. Looked up from germline, CDR1 is LGHNT and CDR2 is FRNRAP. CDR3 length: 12 amino acids. Written as DNA, the CDR3 is TGTGCTAGTGCCCAGCAACTAAAGACCCAGTACTTC. Amino acid sequence: CASAQQLKTQYF.

In its sample, this clone was seen once. V is TRBV28 and J is TRBJ2-5, with a tentative D call TRBD2 (5 bases). The J call may be incorrect, as the DNA end agrees better with TRBJ2-7. The CDR3 loop spans 15 amino acids. The germline V gene has CDR1 MDHEN and CDR2 SYDVKM. CDR3 coding DNA: TGTGCCAGCAGTTTGTTTACTAGAGGCCCCAACGAGCAGTACTTC. Amino acids: CASSLFTRGPNEQYF.